This TCR beta chain was obtained from a study of regulatory T cells in long-lasting Graves disease. General study findings and limits: Gene preferences differed: TRBV28, TRBJ1-2, TRBJ2-5 in persistent cases. TCR diversity was lower in persistent Graves' patients than in newly diagnosed ones. Among the persistent patients, 2,741 public clonotypes were shared, more than the roughly 970 shared among new patients.

In building TCR beta libraries, iRepertoire HTBI primers were used together with Arm-PCR of CDR3 regions. TCRdb processed the multiplex PCR reads anew with MiXCR; each CDR3 protein has one entry. Of a few hundred thousand distinct CDR3 sequences in the sample, about 22% were seen once. CDR1 is MDHEN, CDR2 SYDVKM, per germline. This CDR3 region has 16 residues. V lost 5 bases to trimming and J lost 4 bases; unmatched junction nucleotides: 9. This clonotype was counted only a few times. Its antigen remains unidentified. Time point specified: persistent/refractory GD, antithyroid drugs over 5 years with positive TRAb. Following extraction of RNA from PBMCs, that RNA was used to make the TCR library. Staff drew around 10 milliliters of peripheral blood into EDTA tubes.

This receptor was taken from a female donor with Graves disease. Source: peripheral blood mononuclear cells (PBMCs), taken when the disease was refractory, from a patient treated with antithyroid drugs. The rearrangement joins TRBV28 to TRBJ1-3, with TRBD1 matching over 9 bases. CDR3 residues: CASSPRGTGRGNTIYF. CDR3 in DNA: TGTGCCAGCAGTCCGAGGGGGACAGGGAGGGGAAACACCATATATTTT.